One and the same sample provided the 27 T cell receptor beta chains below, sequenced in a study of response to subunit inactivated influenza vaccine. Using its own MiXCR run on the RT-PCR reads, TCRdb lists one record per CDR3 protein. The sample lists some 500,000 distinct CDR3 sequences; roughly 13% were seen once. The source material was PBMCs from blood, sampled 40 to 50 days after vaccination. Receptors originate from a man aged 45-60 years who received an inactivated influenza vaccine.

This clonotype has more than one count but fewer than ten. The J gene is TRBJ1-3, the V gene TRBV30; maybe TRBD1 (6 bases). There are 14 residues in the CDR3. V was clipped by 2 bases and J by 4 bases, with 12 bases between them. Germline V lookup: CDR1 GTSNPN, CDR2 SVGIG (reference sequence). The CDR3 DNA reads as TGTGCCTGGAGTTACAGGGTTGGGGGAAACACCATATATTTT. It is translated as CAWSYRVGGNTIYF.

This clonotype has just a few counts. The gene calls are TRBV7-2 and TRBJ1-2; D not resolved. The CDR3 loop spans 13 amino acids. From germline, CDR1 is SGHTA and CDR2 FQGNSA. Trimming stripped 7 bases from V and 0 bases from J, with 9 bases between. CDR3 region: CASTMEPNYGYTF. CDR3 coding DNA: TGTGCCAGCACCATGGAGCCTAACTATGGCTACACCTTC.

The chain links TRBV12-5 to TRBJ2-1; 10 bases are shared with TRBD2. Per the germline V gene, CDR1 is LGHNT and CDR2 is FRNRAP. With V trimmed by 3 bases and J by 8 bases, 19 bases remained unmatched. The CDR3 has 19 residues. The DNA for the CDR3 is TGTGCTAGTGGTTTTGTAGGGTTTGGCCTAGCGGGAGCGGATGATGAGCAGTTCTTC. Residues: CASGFVGFGLAGADDEQFF.

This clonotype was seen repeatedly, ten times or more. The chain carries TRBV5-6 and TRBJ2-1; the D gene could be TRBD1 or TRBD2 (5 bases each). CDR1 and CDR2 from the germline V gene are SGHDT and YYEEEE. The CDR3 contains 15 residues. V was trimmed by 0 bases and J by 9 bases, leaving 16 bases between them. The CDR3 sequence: CASSLGGTPKGEQFF. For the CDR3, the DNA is TGTGCCAGCAGCTTGGGGGGGACCCCCAAGGGTGAGCAGTTCTTC.

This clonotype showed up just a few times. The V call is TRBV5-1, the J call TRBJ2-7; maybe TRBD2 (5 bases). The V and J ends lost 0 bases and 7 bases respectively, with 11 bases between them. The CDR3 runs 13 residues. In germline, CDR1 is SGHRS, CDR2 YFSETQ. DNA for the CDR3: TGCGCCAGCAGCTTGGAACCGGACTGGGAGCAGTACTTC. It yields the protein CASSLEPDWEQYF.

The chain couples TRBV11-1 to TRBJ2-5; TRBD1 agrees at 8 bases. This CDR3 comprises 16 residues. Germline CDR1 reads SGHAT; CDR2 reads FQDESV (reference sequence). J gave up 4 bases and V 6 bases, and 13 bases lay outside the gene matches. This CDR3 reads CASRPHPGGIGETQYF. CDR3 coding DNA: TGTGCCAGCAGGCCGCACCCAGGGGGCATTGGAGAGACCCAGTACTTC.

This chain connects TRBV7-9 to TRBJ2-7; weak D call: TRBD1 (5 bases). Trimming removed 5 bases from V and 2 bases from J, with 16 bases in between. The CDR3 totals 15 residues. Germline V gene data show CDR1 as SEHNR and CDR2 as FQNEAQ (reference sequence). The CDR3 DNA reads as TGTGCCAGCAGCGATCCTCACAGGCGCACCTACGAGCAGTACTTC. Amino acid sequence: CASSDPHRRTYEQYF.

Here the CDR3 DNA reads TGTGCCAGCAGCTCACTAGCGGGGGGGCCCCCCGACAATGAGCAGTTCTTC. It encodes CASSSLAGGPPDNEQFF. The chain links TRBV7-9 to TRBJ2-1, with TRBD2 matching 13 bases. The CDR3 is 17 amino acids. Germline V gene data show CDR1 as SEHNR and CDR2 as FQNEAQ (reference sequence). Trimming cost V 4 bases and J 5 bases; bases outside gene matches: 8.

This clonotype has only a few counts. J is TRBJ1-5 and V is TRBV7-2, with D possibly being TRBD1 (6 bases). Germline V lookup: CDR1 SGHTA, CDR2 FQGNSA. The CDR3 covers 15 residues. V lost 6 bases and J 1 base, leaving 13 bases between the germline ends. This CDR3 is CASSFTGLSNQPQHF. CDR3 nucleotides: TGTGCCAGCAGTTTTACAGGGTTAAGCAATCAGCCCCAGCATTTT.

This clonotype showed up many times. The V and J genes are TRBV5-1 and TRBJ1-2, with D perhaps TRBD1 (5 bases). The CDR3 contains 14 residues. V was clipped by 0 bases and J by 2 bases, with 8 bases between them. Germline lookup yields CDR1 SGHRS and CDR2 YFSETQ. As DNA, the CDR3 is TGCGCCAGCAGCTTGGATGCAGGGAACTATGGCTACACCTTC. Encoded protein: CASSLDAGNYGYTF. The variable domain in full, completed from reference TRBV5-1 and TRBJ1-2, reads KAGVTQTPRYLIKTRGQQVTLSCSPISGHRSVSWYQQTPGQGLQFLFEYFSETQRNKGNFPGRFSGRQFSNSRSEMNVSTLELGDSALYLCASSLDAGNYGYTFGSGTRLTVV.

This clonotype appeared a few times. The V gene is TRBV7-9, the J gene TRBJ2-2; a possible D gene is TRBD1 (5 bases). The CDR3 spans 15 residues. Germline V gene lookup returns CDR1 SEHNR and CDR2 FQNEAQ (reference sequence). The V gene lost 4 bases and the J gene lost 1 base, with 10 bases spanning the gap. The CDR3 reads CASSWHRRNTGELFF. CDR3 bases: TGTGCCAGCAGCTGGCACAGGAGGAACACCGGGGAGCTGTTTTTT.

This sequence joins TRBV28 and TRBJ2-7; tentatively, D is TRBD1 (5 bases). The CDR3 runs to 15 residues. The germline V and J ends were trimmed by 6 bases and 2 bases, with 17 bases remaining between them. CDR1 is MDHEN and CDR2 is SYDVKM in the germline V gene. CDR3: CASSEPAGQAYEQYF. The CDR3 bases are TGTGCCAGCAGCGAACCGGCAGGGCAGGCCTACGAGCAGTACTTC. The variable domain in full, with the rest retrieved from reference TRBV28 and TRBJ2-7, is DVKVTQSSRYLVKRTGEKVFLECVQDMDHENMFWYRQDPGLGLRLIYFSYDVKMKEKGDIPEGYSVSREKKERFSLILESASTNQTSMYLCASSEPAGQAYEQYFGPGTRLTVT.

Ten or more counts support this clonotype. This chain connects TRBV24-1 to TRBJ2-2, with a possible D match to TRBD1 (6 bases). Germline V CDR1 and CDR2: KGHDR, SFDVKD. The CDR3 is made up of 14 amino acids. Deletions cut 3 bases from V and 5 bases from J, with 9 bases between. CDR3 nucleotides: TGTGCCACCAGTGATACCAGGGGTACCGGGGAGCTGTTTTTT. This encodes CATSDTRGTGELFF.

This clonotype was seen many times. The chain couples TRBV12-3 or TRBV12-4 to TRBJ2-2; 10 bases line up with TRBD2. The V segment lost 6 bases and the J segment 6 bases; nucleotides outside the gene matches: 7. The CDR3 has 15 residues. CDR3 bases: TGTGCCAGCAGCCTAGCGGGAGAGCGGGCCGGGGAGCTGTTTTTT. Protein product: CASSLAGERAGELFF.

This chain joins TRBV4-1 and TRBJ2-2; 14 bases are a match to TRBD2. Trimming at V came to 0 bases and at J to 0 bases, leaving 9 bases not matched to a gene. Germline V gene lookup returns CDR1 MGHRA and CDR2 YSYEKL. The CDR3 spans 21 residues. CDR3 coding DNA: TGCGCCAGCAGCCAAGACGCGTCGGGACTAGCGGGAGAAGCGAACACCGGGGAGCTGTTTTTT. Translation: CASSQDASGLAGEANTGELFF.

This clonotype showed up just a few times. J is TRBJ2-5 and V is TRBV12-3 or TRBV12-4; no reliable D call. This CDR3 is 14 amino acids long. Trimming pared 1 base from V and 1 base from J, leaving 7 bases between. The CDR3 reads CASSLDGFQETQYF. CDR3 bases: TGTGCCAGCAGTTTAGATGGATTCCAAGAGACCCAGTACTTC.

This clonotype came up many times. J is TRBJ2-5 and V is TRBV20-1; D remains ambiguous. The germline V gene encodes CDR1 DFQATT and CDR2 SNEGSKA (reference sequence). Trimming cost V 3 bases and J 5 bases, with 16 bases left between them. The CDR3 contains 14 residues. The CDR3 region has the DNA TGCAGTGCTAGGGAAAGTCGGAAAACGGAGACCCAGTACTTC. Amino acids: CSARESRKTETQYF.

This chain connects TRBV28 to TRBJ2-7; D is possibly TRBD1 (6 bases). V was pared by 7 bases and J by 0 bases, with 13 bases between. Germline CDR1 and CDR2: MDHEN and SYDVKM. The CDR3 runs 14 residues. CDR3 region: CASTLGTHSYEQYF. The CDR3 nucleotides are TGTGCCAGCACCCTCGGGACACACTCCTACGAGCAGTACTTC. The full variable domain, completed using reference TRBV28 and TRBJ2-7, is DVKVTQSSRYLVKRTGEKVFLECVQDMDHENMFWYRQDPGLGLRLIYFSYDVKMKEKGDIPEGYSVSREKKERFSLILESASTNQTSMYLCASTLGTHSYEQYFGPGTRLTVT.

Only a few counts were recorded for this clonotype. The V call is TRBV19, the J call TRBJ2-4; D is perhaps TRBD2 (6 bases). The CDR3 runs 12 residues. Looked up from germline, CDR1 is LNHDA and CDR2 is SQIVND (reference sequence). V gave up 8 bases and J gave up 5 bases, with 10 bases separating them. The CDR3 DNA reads TGTGCCAGTGGGGGGATGGAAAACATTCAGTACTTC. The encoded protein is CASGGMENIQYF.

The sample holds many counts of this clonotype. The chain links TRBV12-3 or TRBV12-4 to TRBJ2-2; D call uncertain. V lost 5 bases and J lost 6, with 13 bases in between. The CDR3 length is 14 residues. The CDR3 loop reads CASSLGTEAGELFF. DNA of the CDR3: TGTGCCAGCAGTCTCGGTACAGAAGCCGGGGAGCTGTTTTTT.

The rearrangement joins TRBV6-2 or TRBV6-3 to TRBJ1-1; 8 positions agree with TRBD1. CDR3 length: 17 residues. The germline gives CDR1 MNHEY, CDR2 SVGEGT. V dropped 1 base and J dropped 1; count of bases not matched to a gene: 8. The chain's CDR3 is CASSYYQGATTNTEAFF. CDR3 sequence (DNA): TGTGCCAGCAGTTACTACCAGGGGGCTACGACGAACACTGAAGCTTTCTTT.

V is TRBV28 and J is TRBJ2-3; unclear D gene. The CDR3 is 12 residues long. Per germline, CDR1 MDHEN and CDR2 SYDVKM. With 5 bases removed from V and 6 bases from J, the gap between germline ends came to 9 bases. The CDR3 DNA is TGTGCCAGCAGTCCCCCCGAGGATACGCAGTATTTT. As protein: CASSPPEDTQYF.

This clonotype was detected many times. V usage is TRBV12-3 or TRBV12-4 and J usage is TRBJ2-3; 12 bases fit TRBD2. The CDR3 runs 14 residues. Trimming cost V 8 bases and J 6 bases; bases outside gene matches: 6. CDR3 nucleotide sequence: TGTGCCAGCCAGACTAGCGGGAGAGCCGATACGCAGTATTTT. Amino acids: CASQTSGRADTQYF.

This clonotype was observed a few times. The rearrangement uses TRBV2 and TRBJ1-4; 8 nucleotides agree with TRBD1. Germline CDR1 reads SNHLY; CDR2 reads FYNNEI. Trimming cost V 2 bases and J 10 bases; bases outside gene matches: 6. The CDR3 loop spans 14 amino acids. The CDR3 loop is CASSENPTGGKLFF. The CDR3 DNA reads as TGTGCCAGCAGTGAAAATCCCACAGGGGGAAAACTGTTTTTT.

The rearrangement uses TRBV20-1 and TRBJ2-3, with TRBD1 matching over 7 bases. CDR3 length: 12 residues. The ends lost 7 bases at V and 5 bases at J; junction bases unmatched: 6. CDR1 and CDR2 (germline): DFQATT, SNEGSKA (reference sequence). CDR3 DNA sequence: TGCAGTGGTCGGGCAGGGGGAGATACGCAGTATTTT. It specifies CSGRAGGDTQYF.

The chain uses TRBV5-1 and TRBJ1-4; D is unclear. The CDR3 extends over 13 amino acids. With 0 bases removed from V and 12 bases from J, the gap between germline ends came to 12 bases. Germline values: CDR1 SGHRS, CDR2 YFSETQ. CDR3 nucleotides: TGCGCCAGCAGCTTGGATGGTAGGATTGAACTGTTTTTT. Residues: CASSLDGRIELFF.

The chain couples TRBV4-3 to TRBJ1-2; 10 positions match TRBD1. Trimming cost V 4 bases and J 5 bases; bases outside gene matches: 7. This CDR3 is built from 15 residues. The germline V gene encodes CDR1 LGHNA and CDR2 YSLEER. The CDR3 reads CASSPETGGLYGYTF. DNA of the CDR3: TGCGCCAGCAGCCCGGAGACAGGGGGCTTATATGGCTACACCTTC.